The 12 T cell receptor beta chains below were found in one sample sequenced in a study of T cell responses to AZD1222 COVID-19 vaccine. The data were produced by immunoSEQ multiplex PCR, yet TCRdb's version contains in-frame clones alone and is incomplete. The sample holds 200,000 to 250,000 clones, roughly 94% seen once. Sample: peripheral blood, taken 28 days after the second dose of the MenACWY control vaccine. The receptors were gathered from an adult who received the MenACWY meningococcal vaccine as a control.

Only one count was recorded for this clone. The CDR3 region has the DNA TGTGCCAGCAGTTTAGAGGCAGGGGGGCGCGAGCAGTACTTC. Its translation: CASSLEAGGREQYF. This chain uses TRBV28 with TRBJ2-7; D is possibly TRBD1 (7 bases). Trimming left V 2 bases short and J 6 bases short, with 14 bases between. CDR3 length: 14 amino acids. Germline loops: CDR1 MDHEN, CDR2 SYDVKM.

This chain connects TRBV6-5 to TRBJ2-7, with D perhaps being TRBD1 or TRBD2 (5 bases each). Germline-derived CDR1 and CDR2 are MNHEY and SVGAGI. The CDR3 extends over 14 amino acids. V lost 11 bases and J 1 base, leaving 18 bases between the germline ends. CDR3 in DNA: TGTGCCGTCCACCGGGACCGCTATTCCTACGAGCAGTACTTC. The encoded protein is CAVHRDRYSYEQYF.

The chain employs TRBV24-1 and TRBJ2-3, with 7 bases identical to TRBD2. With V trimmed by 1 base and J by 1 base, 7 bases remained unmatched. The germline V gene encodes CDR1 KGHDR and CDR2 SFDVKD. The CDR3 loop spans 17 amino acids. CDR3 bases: TGTGCCACCAGTGATTTCGGGGGGTCGCGGGGCACAGATACGCAGTATTTT. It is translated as CATSDFGGSRGTDTQYF.

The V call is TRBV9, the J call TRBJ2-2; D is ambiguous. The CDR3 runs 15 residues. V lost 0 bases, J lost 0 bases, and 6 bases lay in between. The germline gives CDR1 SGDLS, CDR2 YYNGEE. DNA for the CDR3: TGTGCCAGCAGCGTAGGAGTGTCGAACACCGGGGAGCTGTTTTTT. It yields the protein CASSVGVSNTGELFF.

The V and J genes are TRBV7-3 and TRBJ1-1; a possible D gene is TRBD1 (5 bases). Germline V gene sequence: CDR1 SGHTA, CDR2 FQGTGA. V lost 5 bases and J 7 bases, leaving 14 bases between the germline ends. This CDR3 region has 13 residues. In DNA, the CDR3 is TGTGCCAGCAGCGCAAGACAGTCCGGTGAAGCTTTCTTT. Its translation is CASSARQSGEAFF.

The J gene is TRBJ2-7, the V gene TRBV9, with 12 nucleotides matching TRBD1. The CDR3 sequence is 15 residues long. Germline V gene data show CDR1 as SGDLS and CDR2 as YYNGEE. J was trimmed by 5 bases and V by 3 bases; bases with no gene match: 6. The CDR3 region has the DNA TGTGCCAGCAGCGCGGGACAGGGGGCATCGGACGAGCAGTACTTC. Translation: CASSAGQGASDEQYF.

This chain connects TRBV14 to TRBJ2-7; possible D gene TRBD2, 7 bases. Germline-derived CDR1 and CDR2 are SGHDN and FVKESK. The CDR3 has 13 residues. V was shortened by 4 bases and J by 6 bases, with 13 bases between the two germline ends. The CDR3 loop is CASSLRGGAEQYF. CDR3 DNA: TGTGCCAGCAGCCTCCGAGGGGGGGCCGAGCAGTACTTC.

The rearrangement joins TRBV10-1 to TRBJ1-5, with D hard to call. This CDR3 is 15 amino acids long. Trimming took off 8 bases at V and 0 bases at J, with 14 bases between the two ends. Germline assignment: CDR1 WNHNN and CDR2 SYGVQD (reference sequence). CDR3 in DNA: TGCGCCAGCGTCTGTTTAGGACCTAGCAATCAGCCCCAGCATTTT. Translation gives CASVCLGPSNQPQHF.

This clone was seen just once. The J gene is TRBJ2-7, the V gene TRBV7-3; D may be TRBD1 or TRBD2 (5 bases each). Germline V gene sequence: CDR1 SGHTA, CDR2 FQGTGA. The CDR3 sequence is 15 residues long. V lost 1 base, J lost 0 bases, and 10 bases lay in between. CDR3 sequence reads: CASSLRAGSSYEQYF. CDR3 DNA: TGTGCCAGCAGCTTAAGGGCAGGGAGCTCCTACGAGCAGTACTTC. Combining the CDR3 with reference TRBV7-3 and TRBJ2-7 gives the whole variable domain GAGVSQTPSNKVTEKGKYVELRCDPISGHTALYWYRQSLGQGPEFLIYFQGTGAADDSGLPNDRFFAVRPEGSVSTLKIQRTERGDSAVYLCASSLRAGSSYEQYFGPGTRLTVT.

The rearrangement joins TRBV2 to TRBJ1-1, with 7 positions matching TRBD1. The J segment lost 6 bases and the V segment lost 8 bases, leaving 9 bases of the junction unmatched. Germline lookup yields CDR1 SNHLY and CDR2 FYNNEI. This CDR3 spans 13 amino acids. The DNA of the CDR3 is TGTGCCAGCGCGACAGGGCTGGGCCCTGAAGCTTTCTTT. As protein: CASATGLGPEAFF.

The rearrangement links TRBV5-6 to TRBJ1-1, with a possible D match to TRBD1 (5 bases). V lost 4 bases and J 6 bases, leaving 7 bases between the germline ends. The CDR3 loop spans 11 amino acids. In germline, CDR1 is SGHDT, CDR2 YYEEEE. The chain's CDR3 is CASSRGAEAFF. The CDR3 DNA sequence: TGTGCCAGCAGCAGGGGAGCTGAAGCTTTCTTT.

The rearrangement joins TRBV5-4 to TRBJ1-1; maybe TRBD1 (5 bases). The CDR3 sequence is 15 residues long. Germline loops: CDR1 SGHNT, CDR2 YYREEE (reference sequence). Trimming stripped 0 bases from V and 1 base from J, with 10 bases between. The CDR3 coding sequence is TGTGCCAGCAGCTTGGGGCACAGGACGAACACTGAAGCTTTCTTT. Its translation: CASSLGHRTNTEAFF.